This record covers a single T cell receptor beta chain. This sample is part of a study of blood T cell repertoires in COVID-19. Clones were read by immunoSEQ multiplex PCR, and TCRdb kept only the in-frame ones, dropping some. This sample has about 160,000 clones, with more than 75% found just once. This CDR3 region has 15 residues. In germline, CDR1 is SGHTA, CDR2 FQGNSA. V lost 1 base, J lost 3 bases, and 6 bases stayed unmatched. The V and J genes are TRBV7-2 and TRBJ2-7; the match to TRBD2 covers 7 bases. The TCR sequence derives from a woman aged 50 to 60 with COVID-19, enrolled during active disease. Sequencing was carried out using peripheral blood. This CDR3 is CASSLVSGENYEQYF. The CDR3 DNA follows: TGTGCCAGCAGCTTAGTGAGCGGGGAGAACTACGAGCAGTACTTC.